This T cell receptor (beta chain) emerged from a study of T cell responses to AZD1222 COVID-19 vaccine (dated by TCRdb to about 2021). Describing the broader study: AZD1222 recipients whose second dose came at about 4 weeks and those whose second dose came at about 12 weeks were combined into one group, since spike-specific TCR depth and breadth did not differ between the two schedules. A total of about 230 trial participants underwent TCR sequencing, of whom approximately 210 received two doses of AZD1222 and roughly 25 received two doses of the MenACWY control vaccine. Enrollment into the trials was organized by age into subgroups of 18-55, 56-69 and 70-plus years, and those subgroups contained approximately 150, 30 and 60 TCR-sequenced participants, respectively. The paper's findings and limits, for the study overall: The vaccine-associated CD4 TCRs covered the entire spike protein, and the dominant responses fell in regions 160-218 and 743-854. After two AZD1222 doses, both the breadth and the depth of spike-specific TCRs were significantly higher than at day 0 and than in MenACWY recipients. Epitopes outside the regions mutated in the B.1.351 and B.1.1.7 variants were reportedly recognized by nearly half of the unique spike-specific TCRs. Only a handful of AZD1222 recipients were SARS-CoV-2 seropositive at baseline, limiting conclusions about previously exposed vaccinees. Most participants were white British and females outnumbered males, and the authors suggested that clonal diversity may have been underestimated. Because no day 14 peak-response samples were available, the repertoires could be characterized only after the peak T cell response. The 56-69-year group was small, and its depth increase did not reach significance, likely because of low power.

The CDR3 regions of human TCRbeta chains were analyzed by immunosequencing. Processing in the source paper ran as follows. Repertoire TCRs were matched against a reference library of SARS-CoV-2-specific TCRs generated with the MIRA antigen-specificity platform. Breadth was defined as the fraction of unique TCRs that were SARS-CoV-2-associated. Depth was defined as the fraction of total T cells that were SARS-CoV-2-associated. Using the MIRA data, each spike-specific TCR was mapped to the spike region that the TCR reacts to and placed in a CD4 or CD8 class. Log10-transformed breadth and depth values were compared by one-way ANOVA with Sidak's multiple comparisons tests. Held by TCRdb, this immuneACCESS table contains in-frame sequences only and omits some clones. Under half of the omission traces to an unresolved V gene where checked; the cause of the rest is unknown. The D gene and trimming were derived from the DNA, and the V and J assignments and clone size from that table. Recorded for this sample are about 120,000 clones; about 88% of them occurred a single time. Jointly, the top ten make up under 35% of the sample.

On this clone itself: Its antigen has not been determined. Within one base of it there is no much larger clone, and no base qualities were kept.

The germline V gene specifies SGHDN as CDR1 and FVKESK as CDR2. The CDR3 has 13 amino acids, counting the end cysteine and phenylalanine. Only CDR3 DNA remains: 39 bases, in frame from the first base. Deletion took 3 bases off V and 0 bases off J, with a span of 5 bases between the germline ends. The sample's time point label, in plain terms: baseline before first vaccination. Vaccinee samples were obtained from the UK trials COV001 and COV002, which included a single-blind randomized controlled phase 2/3 trial of AZD1222 (ChAdOx1 nCoV-19) in healthy adults. For TCRbeta chain sequencing, PBMC samples were collected from trial participants at day 0 and at day 28 after the second dose.

This receptor was obtained from an adult in good health. The specimen comprised peripheral blood, sampled on day 0 of AZD1222 vaccination. The chain employs TRBV14 and TRBJ1-1; TRBD1 is perhaps the D gene, given 5 matching bases. The sequenced DNA: TGTGCCAGCAGCCAGACAGTGAACACTGAAGCTTTCTTT. Its protein product is CASSQTVNTEAFF.